These 3 T cell receptor beta chains were sequenced from one sample in a study of T cell repertoires in cytomegalovirus infection. Via MiXCR, TCRdb re-called the reads, giving one row per CDR3 protein. Of more than 400,000 distinct CDR3 sequences in the sample, 26% were seen once. Sequenced material: PBMCs. Every receptor here comes from a human donor in good health (CMV status not recorded). Some clones in this sample may be carry-over from other donors' samples.

The genes are TRBV7-2 and TRBJ1-1; D is possibly TRBD1 (5 bases). The V and J ends lost 2 bases and 3 bases respectively, with 7 bases between them. Germline CDR1 is SGHTA and CDR2 is FQGNSA. This CDR3 region has 13 residues. The CDR3, as DNA: TGTGCCAGCAGCTTAAAGGGGTACACTGAAGCTTTCTTT. Amino acid sequence: CASSLKGYTEAFF.

This clonotype was counted only a few times. The genes are TRBV12-3 or TRBV12-4 and TRBJ1-1; weak D call: TRBD1 (5 bases). The CDR3 extends over 14 amino acids. Deletions cut 0 bases from V and 6 bases from J, with 11 bases between. Here the CDR3 DNA reads TGTGCCAGCAGTTTAGCCAGGGAGAAGGCTGAAGCTTTCTTT. This gives the protein CASSLAREKAEAFF.

The sample holds a few counts of this clonotype. This chain joins TRBV5-6 and TRBJ2-2; TRBD2 agrees at 9 bases. The germline gives CDR1 SGHDT, CDR2 YYEEEE. V trimming: 0 bases; J trimming: 5 bases; junction bases outside the gene matches: 2. The CDR3 loop spans 15 amino acids. As DNA, the CDR3 is TGTGCCAGCAGCTTGGATAGCGGGAGAACCGGGGAGCTGTTTTTT. Translating it yields CASSLDSGRTGELFF.